This is a list of T cell receptor beta chains from one sample in a study of T cells in Graves' hyperthyroidism and ophthalmopathy. TCRdb processed the multiplex PCR reads anew with MiXCR; each CDR3 protein has one entry. The table lists around 760,000 distinct CDR3 sequences, 35% of them singletons, with around 32% in the top ten. Input material: blood. Every receptor here comes from a woman between 40 and 55 years old with Graves' hyperthyroidism. Both conserved end residues are part of each CDR3. The order of the fields is D gene, V gene, clone size, CDR3 length, J gene, CDR3 DNA, CDR3 protein. A D gene is named only where the DNA matches it firmly. A clone size is listed for some rows: how often the clone was seen (once, few, many), or a class if it is expanded.

D: TRBD1
V: TRBV15
size: .
length: 16
J: TRBJ1-2
DNA: TGTGCCACCAGCAAAGGACAGGGGTTGGAGGACTATGGCTACACCTTC
CDR3: CATSKGQGLEDYGYTF

D: .
V: TRBV5-5
size: .
length: 13
J: TRBJ1-2
DNA: TGTGCCAGCAGTCAAGGGATGAACGATGGCTACACCTTC
CDR3: CASSQGMNDGYTF

D: .
V: TRBV20-1
size: .
length: 13
J: TRBJ1-2
DNA: TGCAGTGCTAGAGATGTGGCAGGCTATGGCTACACCTTC
CDR3: CSARDVAGYGYTF

D: TRBD1
V: TRBV2
size: many
length: 14
J: TRBJ1-4
DNA: TGTGCCAGCAGTGGGGACAGGGTCAATGAAAAACTGTTTTTT
CDR3: CASSGDRVNEKLFF

D: TRBD1
V: TRBV2
size: few
length: 16
J: TRBJ1-3
DNA: TGTGCCAGCATGCTACAGGGGATAACTGCTGGAAACACCATATATTTT
CDR3: CASMLQGITAGNTIYF

D: .
V: TRBV4-3
size: many
length: 14
J: TRBJ2-7
DNA: TGCGCCAGCAGCCAATTGACGGACTCCTACGAGCAGTACTTC
CDR3: CASSQLTDSYEQYF

D: .
V: TRBV6-5
size: many
length: 12
J: TRBJ1-2
DNA: TGTGCCAGCAGCCGGGACGGCTATGGCTACACCTTC
CDR3: CASSRDGYGYTF

D: .
V: TRBV12-3/TRBV12-4
size: .
length: 13
J: TRBJ1-1
DNA: TGTGCCAGCAGTCCTTTTATTCGCACTGAAGCTTTCTTT
CDR3: CASSPFIRTEAFF

D: .
V: TRBV20-1
size: few
length: 11
J: TRBJ1-1
DNA: TGCAGTGCTAGGCAGGCCTATGAAGCTTTCTTT
CDR3: CSARQAYEAFF

D: .
V: TRBV7-7
size: .
length: 16
J: TRBJ2-1
DNA: TGTGCCAGCAGTGAGAGGTTCGGCTCCTCCTACAATGAGCAGTTCTTC
CDR3: CASSERFGSSYNEQFF

D: .
V: TRBV29-1
size: few
length: 13
J: TRBJ2-2
DNA: TGCAGCGTTCGCCGTACGAACACCGGGGAGCTGTTTTTT
CDR3: CSVRRTNTGELFF

D: .
V: TRBV27
size: few
length: 13
J: TRBJ1-2
DNA: TGTGCCAGCAGTTTCGGACAGAGGGATGGCTACACCTTC
CDR3: CASSFGQRDGYTF

D: .
V: TRBV10-3
size: .
length: 15
J: TRBJ2-2
DNA: TGTGCCATCAGTGAGAAAGTGGACGGATCCGGGGAGCTGTTTTTT
CDR3: CAISEKVDGSGELFF

D: .
V: TRBV7-2
size: many
length: 13
J: TRBJ2-5
DNA: TGTGCCATTACCCAGGGATTCCGGGAGACCCAGTACTTC
CDR3: CAITQGFRETQYF

D: .
V: TRBV20-1
size: .
length: 12
J: TRBJ1-1
DNA: TGCAGTGGAACCGAGGGGGTCACTGAAGCTTTCTTT
CDR3: CSGTEGVTEAFF

D: TRBD1
V: TRBV7-2
size: .
length: 16
J: TRBJ2-2
DNA: TGTGCCAGCAGCTTAGGGACAGGGGTAACCACCGGGGAGCTGTTTTTT
CDR3: CASSLGTGVTTGELFF

D: .
V: TRBV2
size: many
length: 12
J: TRBJ2-7
DNA: TGTGCCAGCAGTGAAGCTTCCTACGAGCAGTACTTC
CDR3: CASSEASYEQYF

D: TRBD2
V: TRBV29-1
size: .
length: 14
J: TRBJ2-7
DNA: TGCAGCGTCGTTGGCAGGGAGGGAACCTACGAGCAGTACTTC
CDR3: CSVVGREGTYEQYF

D: TRBD1
V: TRBV15
size: many
length: 15
J: TRBJ2-2
DNA: TGTGCCACCAGCTTGCGGGACAGGGCTTCCGGGGAGCTGTTTTTT
CDR3: CATSLRDRASGELFF

D: .
V: TRBV6-6
size: .
length: 12
J: TRBJ2-5
DNA: TGTGCCAGCAGTTATGTCTCCAAGACCCAGTACTTC
CDR3: CASSYVSKTQYF

D: .
V: TRBV6-2/TRBV6-3
size: once
length: 14
J: TRBJ1-2
DNA: TGTGCCAGCAGGGTGGTCCAAAGGGGCGATGGCTACACCTTC
CDR3: CASRVVQRGDGYTF

D: .
V: TRBV7-8
size: .
length: 16
J: TRBJ1-5
DNA: TGCGCCAGCAGCCAACCAGGGGCAAAAAGCAATCAGCCCCAGCATTTT
CDR3: CASSQPGAKSNQPQHF

D: .
V: TRBV25-1
size: many
length: 13
J: TRBJ1-5
DNA: TGTGCCAGCAGTGATTGGGGGGATCAGCCCCAGCATTTT
CDR3: CASSDWGDQPQHF

D: .
V: TRBV29-1
size: many
length: 10
J: TRBJ1-4
DNA: TGCAGCGTTGAGGTCGAAAAACTGTTTTTT
CDR3: CSVEVEKLFF

D: TRBD2
V: TRBV20-1
size: few
length: 15
J: TRBJ2-7
DNA: TGCAGTGCTCGGACTAGCGGGCCAGTTACCTACGAGCAGTACTTC
CDR3: CSARTSGPVTYEQYF

D: .
V: TRBV9
size: .
length: 14
J: TRBJ2-7
DNA: TGTGCCAGCAGCCTACAGGGAAACACCGGGGAGCTGTACTTC
CDR3: CASSLQGNTGELYF